The source of this T cell receptor beta chain is a study of radiotherapy plus CTLA-4 blockade in lung cancer. Trimming left V 0 bases short and J 5 bases short, with 5 bases between. The CDR3 totals 13 residues. Germline V gives CDR1 SGHTA, CDR2 FQGNSA. This table comes from immunoSEQ multiplex PCR, and its TCRdb copy is limited to in-frame clones, with some not included. The sample includes some 70,000 clones, over 80% of them seen just once. Note on this clone: The same CDR3 can be traced to other DNA sequences in this sample.

The chain combines TRBV7-2 with TRBJ2-1; D gene uncertain. The source was peripheral blood, collected from a patient treated with radiotherapy plus ipilimumab. This receptor was taken from a human donor with non-small cell lung cancer who had a partial response to radiotherapy plus ipilimumab. The CDR3 DNA reads as TGTGCCAGCAGCTTAGCTCGGGACAATGAGCAGTTCTTC. Its protein product is CASSLARDNEQFF.